Presented here are 6 T cell receptor beta chains from one specimen sequenced in a study of T cells after yellow fever vaccination. Using its own MiXCR run on the 5' RACE reads, TCRdb lists one record per CDR3 protein. The repertoire includes around 300,000 distinct CDR3 sequences, 10% to 15% of them detected once, and 0.4% to 0.65% sits in the top ten. The sample was CD4+ T cells sorted from PBMCs, taken 45 days after the yellow fever booster vaccination. The receptors originated from a man aged 25 to 45 who received the YFV17D yellow fever vaccine.

This clonotype was observed a few times. V and J are TRBV9 and TRBJ1-2, with D perhaps matching TRBD1 (5 bases). CDR1 and CDR2 from the germline V gene are SGDLS and YYNGEE. The CDR3 is made up of 15 amino acids. V lost 0 bases and J lost 4, with 13 bases in between. Written as DNA, the CDR3 is TGTGCCAGCAGCGTAGTCGGAGGTGGGGGCTATGGCTACACCTTC. It specifies CASSVVGGGGYGYTF. Using reference TRBV9 and TRBJ1-2 for the parts outside the CDR3, the full variable domain is DSGVTQTPKHLITATGQRVTLRCSPRSGDLSVYWYQQSLDQGLQFLIQYYNGEERAKGNILERFSAQQFPDLHSELNLSSLELGDSALYFCASSVVGGGGYGYTFGSGTRLTVV.

This clonotype was counted a few times. The V and J genes are TRBV30 and TRBJ2-3; 7 bases are shared with TRBD2. Germline lookup yields CDR1 GTSNPN and CDR2 SVGIG (reference sequence). V shed 0 bases, J shed 6 bases, and the junction held 9 bases outside the gene matches. This CDR3 contains 15 residues. The CDR3 nucleotides read TGTGCCTGGAGTGTAAAGCGCGAGCGGGGTGATACGCAGTATTTT. The encoded protein is CAWSVKRERGDTQYF. Drawing the rest from reference TRBV30 and TRBJ2-3, the complete variable domain is SQTIHQWPATLVQPVGSPLSLECTVEGTSNPNLYWYRQAAGRGLQLLFYSVGIGQISSEVPQNLSASRPQDRQFILSSKKLLLSDSGFYLCAWSVKRERGDTQYFGPGTRLTVL.

This sequence joins TRBV7-9 and TRBJ2-7, with a tentative D call TRBD2 (5 bases). The V gene lost 5 bases and the J gene lost 6 bases, with 20 bases spanning the gap. This CDR3 comprises 15 residues. CDR1 is SEHNR and CDR2 is FQNEAQ in the germline V gene (reference sequence). The CDR3 here is CASSPRRGMGSEQYF. The CDR3 coding sequence is TGTGCCAGCAGCCCGAGGAGAGGGATGGGCTCCGAGCAGTACTTC. Using reference TRBV7-9 and TRBJ2-7 for the parts outside the CDR3, the full variable domain is DTGVSQNPRHKITKRGQNVTFRCDPISEHNRLYWYRQTLGQGPEFLTYFQNEAQLEKSRLLSDRFSAERPKGSFSTLEIQRTEQGDSAMYLCASSPRRGMGSEQYFGPGTRLTVT.

This clonotype was recorded a few times. The chain carries TRBV12-3 or TRBV12-4 and TRBJ1-4; D might be TRBD1 (6 bases). The length of the CDR3 is 13 residues. The V and J ends lost 10 bases and 7 bases respectively, with 16 bases between them. The CDR3 DNA reads as TGTGCCATCACGTCACAGGGTTCTGAAAAACTGTTTTTT. Translation gives CAITSQGSEKLFF.

This sequence joins TRBV12-3 or TRBV12-4 and TRBJ2-5; D possibly corresponds to TRBD2 (6 bases). The CDR3 length is 13 residues. Trimming removed 3 bases at V and 10 bases at J, with 15 bases between. This CDR3 reads CASSFGGSVFQYF. The CDR3 DNA reads TGTGCCAGCAGTTTTGGGGGGAGTGTGTTCCAGTACTTC.

V usage is TRBV5-1 and J usage is TRBJ2-5; D possibly corresponds to TRBD1 (6 bases). CDR1 SGHRS and CDR2 YFSETQ come from the germline V gene. Trimming pared 6 bases from V and 3 bases from J, leaving 9 bases between. This CDR3 region has 12 residues. DNA of the CDR3: TGCGCCAGCACAGGGACAAAAGAGACCCAGTACTTC. This gives the protein CASTGTKETQYF. Based on the CDR3 plus reference TRBV5-1 and TRBJ2-5, the full variable domain is KAGVTQTPRYLIKTRGQQVTLSCSPISGHRSVSWYQQTPGQGLQFLFEYFSETQRNKGNFPGRFSGRQFSNSRSEMNVSTLELGDSALYLCASTGTKETQYFGPGTRLLVL.